This TCR beta chain was identified in a study of PD-L1 blockade in urothelial cancer. Across the study: The year 2014 saw patients start atezolizumab, 1,200 mg intravenously every 3 weeks. Median blood clonality was around 0.08, with under 100,000 unique TCRs.

Time point given: peripheral blood 6 weeks after treatment start. Each patient gave between 1 and 8 samples, pretreatment and on-treatment. This clone showed up just a few times. CDR3 length equals 14 residues. The germline V and J ends were trimmed by 1 base and 6 bases, with 13 bases remaining between them. Germline values: CDR1 SGDLS, CDR2 YYNGEE. Sequencing was performed with immunoSEQ multiplex PCR; in TCRdb, only in-frame clones are kept and a portion is missing. Of approximately 91,000 clones in the sample, approximately 82% were seen once. V and J are TRBV9 and TRBJ1-2, with a possible D match to TRBD1 (5 bases). The TCR comes from a man between 70 and 80 years old with urothelial cancer. The material was PBMCs, obtained around atezolizumab (anti-PD-L1) treatment. The CDR3 here is CASSVRDFPHGYTF. CDR3 nucleotides: TGTGCCAGCAGCGTAAGGGACTTCCCTCATGGCTACACCTTC.